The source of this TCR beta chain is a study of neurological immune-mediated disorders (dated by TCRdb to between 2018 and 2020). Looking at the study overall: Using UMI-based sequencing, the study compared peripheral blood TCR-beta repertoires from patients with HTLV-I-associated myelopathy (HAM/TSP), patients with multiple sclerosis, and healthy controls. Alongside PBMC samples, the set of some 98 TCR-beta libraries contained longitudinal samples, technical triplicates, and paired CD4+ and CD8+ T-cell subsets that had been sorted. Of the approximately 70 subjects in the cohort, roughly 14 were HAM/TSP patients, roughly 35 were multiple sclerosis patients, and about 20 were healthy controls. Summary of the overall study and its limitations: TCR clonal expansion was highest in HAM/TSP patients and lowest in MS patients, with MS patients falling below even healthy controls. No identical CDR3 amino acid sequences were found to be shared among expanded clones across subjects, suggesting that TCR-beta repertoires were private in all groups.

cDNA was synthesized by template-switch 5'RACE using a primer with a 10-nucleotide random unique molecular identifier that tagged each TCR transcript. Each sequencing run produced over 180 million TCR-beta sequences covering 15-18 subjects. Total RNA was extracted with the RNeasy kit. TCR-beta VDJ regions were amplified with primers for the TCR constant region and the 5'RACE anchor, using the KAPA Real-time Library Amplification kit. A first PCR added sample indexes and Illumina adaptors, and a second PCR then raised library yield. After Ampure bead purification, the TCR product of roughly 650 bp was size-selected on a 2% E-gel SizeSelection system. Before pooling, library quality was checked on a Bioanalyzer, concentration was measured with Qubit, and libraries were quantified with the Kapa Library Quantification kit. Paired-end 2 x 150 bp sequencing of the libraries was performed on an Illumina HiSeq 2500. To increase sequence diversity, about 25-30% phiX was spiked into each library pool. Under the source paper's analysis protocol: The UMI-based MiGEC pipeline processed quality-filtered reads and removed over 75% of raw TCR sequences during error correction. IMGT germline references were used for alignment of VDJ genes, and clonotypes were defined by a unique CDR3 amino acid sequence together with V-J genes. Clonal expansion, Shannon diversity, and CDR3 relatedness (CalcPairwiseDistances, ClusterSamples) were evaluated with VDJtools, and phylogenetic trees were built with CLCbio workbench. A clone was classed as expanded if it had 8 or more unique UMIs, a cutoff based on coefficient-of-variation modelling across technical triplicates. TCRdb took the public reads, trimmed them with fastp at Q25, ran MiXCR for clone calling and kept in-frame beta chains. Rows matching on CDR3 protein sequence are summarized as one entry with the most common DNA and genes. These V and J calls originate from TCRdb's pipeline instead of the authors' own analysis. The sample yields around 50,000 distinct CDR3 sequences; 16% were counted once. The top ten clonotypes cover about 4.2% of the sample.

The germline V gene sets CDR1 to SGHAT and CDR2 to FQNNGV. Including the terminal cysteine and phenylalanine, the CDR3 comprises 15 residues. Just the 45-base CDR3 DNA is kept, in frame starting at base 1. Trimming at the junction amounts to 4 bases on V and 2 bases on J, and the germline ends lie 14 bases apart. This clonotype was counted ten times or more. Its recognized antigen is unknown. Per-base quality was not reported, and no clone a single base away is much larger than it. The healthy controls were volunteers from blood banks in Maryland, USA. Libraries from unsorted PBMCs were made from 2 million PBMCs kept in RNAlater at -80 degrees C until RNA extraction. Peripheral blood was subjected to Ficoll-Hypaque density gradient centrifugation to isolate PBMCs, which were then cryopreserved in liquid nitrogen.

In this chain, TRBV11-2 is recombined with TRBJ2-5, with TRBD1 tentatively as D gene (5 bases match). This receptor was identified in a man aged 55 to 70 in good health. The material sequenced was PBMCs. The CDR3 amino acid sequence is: CASSSIRGKQETQYF. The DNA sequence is TGTGCCAGCAGCTCAATTAGGGGAAAACAAGAGACCCAGTACTTC.